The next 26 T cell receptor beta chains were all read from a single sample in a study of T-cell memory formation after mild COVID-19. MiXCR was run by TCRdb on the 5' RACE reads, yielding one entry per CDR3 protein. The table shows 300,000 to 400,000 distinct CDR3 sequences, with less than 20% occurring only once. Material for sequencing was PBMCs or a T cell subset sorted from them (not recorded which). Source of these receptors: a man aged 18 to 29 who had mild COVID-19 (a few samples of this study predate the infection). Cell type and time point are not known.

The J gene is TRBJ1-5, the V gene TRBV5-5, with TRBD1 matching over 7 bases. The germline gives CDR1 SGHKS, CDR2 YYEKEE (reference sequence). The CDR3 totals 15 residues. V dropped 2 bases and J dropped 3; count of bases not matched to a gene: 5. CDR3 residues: CASSFATGSNQPQHF. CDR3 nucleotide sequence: TGTGCCAGCAGCTTTGCGACAGGGTCCAATCAGCCCCAGCATTTT.

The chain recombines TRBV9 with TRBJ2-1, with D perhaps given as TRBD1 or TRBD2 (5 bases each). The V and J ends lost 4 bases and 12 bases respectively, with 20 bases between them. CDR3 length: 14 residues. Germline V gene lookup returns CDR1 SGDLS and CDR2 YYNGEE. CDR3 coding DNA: TGTGCCAGCAGCCTCCGAGGGGCTCCGGCGGGGCAGTTCTTC. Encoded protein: CASSLRGAPAGQFF.

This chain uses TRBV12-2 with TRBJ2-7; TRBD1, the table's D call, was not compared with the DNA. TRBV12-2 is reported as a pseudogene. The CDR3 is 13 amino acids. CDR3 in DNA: TGTGCAAGGCGAAAGACAGGGACAGACGAGCAGTACTTC. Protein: CARRKTGTDEQYF.

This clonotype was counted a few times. CDR3: CASSTTVQEVDNEQFF. In nucleotides, the CDR3 is TGTGCCAGCAGCACGACAGTTCAGGAGGTAGACAATGAGCAGTTCTTC. The chain employs TRBV7-8 and TRBJ2-1; D is perhaps TRBD1 or TRBD2 (5 bases each). Per the germline V gene, CDR1 is SGHVS and CDR2 is FQNEAQ. V was trimmed by 5 bases and J by 5 bases, leaving 19 bases between them. This CDR3 is built from 16 residues.

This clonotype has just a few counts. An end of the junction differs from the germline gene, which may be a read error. CDR3 in DNA: TGTGCCAGCAGCTTGGCACCGGCTAGGGGCACTGAAGTTTTCTTT. Translation gives CASSLAPARGTEVFF. The chain has TRBV5-6 and TRBJ1-1; maybe TRBD1 (5 bases). The CDR3 loop spans 15 amino acids. Germline lookup yields CDR1 SGHDT and CDR2 YYEEEE.

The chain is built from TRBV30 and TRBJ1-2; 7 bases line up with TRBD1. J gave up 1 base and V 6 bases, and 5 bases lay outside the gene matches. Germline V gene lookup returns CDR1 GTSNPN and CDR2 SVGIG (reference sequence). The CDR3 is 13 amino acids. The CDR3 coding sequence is TGTGCCTGCCATACAGGGGATAACTATGGCTACACCTTC. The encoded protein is CACHTGDNYGYTF.

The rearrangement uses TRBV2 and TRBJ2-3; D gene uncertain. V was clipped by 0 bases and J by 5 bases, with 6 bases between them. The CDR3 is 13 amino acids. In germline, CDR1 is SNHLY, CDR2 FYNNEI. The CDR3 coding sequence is TGTGCCAGCAGTGAAGCGACGGGAGATACGCAGTATTTT. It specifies CASSEATGDTQYF. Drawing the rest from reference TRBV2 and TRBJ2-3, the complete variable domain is EPEVTQTPSHQVTQMGQEVILRCVPISNHLYFYWYRQILGQKVEFLVSFYNNEISEKSEIFDDQFSVERPDGSNFTLKIRSTKLEDSAMYFCASSEATGDTQYFGPGTRLTVL.

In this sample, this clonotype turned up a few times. The CDR3 nucleotides are TGTGCCACCCGGCGGGCAGGGAGCACTGAAGCTTTCTTT. It specifies CATRRAGSTEAFF. The V gene is TRBV15, the J gene TRBJ1-1; tentatively, D is TRBD1 (5 bases). Trimming left V 8 bases short and J 4 bases short, with 14 bases between. This CDR3 contains 13 residues. Germline-derived CDR1 and CDR2 are LNHNV and YYDKDF (reference sequence).

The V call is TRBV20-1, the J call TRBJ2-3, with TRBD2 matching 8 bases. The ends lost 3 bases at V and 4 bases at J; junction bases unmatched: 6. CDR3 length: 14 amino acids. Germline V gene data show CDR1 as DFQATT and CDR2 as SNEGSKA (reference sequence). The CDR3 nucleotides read TGCAGTGCTAGGGGCAGTAGCGGGGCAGATACGCAGTATTTT. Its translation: CSARGSSGADTQYF.

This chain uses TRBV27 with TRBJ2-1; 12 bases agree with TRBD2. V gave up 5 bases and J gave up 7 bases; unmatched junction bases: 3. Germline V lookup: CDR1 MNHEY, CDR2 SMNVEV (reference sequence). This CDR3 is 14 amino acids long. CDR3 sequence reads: CASSVTSGGNEQFF. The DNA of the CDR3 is TGTGCCAGCAGTGTGACTAGCGGGGGTAATGAGCAGTTCTTC.

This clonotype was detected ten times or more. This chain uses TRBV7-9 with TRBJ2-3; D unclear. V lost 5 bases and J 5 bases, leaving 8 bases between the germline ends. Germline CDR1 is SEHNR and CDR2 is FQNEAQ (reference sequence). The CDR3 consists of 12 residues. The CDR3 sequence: CASSLVEDTQYF. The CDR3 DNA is TGTGCCAGCAGCCTAGTGGAAGATACGCAGTATTTT. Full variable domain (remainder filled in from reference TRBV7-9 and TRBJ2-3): DTGVSQNPRHKITKRGQNVTFRCDPISEHNRLYWYRQTLGQGPEFLTYFQNEAQLEKSRLLSDRFSAERPKGSFSTLEIQRTEQGDSAMYLCASSLVEDTQYFGPGTRLTVL.

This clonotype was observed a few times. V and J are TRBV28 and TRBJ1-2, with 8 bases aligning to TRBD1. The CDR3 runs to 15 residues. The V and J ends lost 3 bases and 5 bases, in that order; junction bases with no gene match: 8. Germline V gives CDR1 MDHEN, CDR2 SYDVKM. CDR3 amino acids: CASSLGVTGGYGYTF. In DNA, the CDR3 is TGTGCCAGCAGTTTGGGCGTAACAGGGGGATATGGCTACACCTTC.

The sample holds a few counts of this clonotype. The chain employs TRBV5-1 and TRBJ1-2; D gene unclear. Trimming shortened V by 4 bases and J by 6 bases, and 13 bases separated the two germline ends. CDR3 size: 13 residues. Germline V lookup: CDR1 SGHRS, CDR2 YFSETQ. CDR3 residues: CASSLISWDGYTF. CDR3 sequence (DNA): TGCGCCAGCAGCCTGATTTCATGGGATGGCTACACCTTC.

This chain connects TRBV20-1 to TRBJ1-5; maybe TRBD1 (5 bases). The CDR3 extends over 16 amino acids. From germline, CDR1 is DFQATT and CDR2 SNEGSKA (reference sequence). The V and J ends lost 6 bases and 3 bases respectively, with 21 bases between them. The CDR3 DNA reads TGCAGTGCGACCGGGACCCCGAATTACTTCAATCAGCCCCAGCATTTT. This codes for CSATGTPNYFNQPQHF.

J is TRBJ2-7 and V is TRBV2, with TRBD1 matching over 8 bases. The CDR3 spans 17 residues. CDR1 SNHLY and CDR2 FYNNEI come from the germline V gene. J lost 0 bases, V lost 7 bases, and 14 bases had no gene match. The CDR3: CASKGPGGRANSYEQYF. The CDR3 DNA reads TGTGCCAGCAAGGGGCCAGGGGGCCGTGCCAACTCCTACGAGCAGTACTTC.

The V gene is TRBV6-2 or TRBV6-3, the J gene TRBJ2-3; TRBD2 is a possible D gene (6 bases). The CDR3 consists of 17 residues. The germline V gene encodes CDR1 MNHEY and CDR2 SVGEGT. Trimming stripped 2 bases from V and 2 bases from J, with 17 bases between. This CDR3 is CASSYPSRGAHTDTQYF. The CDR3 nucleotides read TGTGCCAGCAGTTACCCGAGCCGCGGGGCTCACACAGATACGCAGTATTTT.

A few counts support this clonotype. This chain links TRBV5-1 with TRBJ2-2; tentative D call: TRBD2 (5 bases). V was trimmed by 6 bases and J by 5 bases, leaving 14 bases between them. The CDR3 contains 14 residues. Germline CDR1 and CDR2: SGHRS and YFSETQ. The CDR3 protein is CASTSRSGTGELFF. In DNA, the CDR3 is TGCGCCAGCACTTCACGATCGGGGACCGGGGAGCTGTTTTTT.

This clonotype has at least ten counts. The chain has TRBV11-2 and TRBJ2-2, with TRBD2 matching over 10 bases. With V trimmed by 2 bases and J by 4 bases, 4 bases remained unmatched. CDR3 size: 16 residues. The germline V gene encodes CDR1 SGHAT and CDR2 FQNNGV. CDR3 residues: CASSLLAGAFTGELFF. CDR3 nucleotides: TGTGCCAGCAGCTTACTAGCGGGGGCGTTCACCGGGGAGCTGTTTTTT.

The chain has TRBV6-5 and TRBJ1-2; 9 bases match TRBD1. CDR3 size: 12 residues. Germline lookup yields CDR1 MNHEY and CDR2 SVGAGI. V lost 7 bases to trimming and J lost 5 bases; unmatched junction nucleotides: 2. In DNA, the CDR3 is TGTGCCAGCAATGGACAGGGGTATGGCTACACCTTC. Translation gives CASNGQGYGYTF.

In nucleotides, the CDR3 is TGTGCCAGCAGCCAGACTAGTAATGATGGCTACACCTTC. This codes for CASSQTSNDGYTF. This chain connects TRBV6-5 to TRBJ1-2; D is unresolved. V dropped 6 bases and J dropped 6 bases, with 14 bases sitting between them. The CDR3 runs to 13 residues. The germline gives CDR1 MNHEY, CDR2 SVGAGI.

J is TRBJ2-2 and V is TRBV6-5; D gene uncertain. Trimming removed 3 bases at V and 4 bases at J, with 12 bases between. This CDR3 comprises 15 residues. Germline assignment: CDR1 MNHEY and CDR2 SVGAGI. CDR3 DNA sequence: TGTGCCAGCAGTTATCAGATGACGGTCACCGGGGAGCTGTTTTTT. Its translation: CASSYQMTVTGELFF.

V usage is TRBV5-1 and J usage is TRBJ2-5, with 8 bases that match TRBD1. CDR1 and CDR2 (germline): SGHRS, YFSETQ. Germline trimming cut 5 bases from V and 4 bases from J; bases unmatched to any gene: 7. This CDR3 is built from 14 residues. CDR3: CASRYSTGAETQYF. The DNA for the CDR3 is TGCGCCAGCAGATATTCGACAGGGGCAGAGACCCAGTACTTC.

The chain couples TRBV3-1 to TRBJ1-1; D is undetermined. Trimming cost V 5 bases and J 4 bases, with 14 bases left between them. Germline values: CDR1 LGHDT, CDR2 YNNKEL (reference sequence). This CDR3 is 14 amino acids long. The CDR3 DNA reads TGTGCCAGCAGCGAGGGCCCCGCGGCCACTGAAGCTTTCTTT. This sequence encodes CASSEGPAATEAFF.

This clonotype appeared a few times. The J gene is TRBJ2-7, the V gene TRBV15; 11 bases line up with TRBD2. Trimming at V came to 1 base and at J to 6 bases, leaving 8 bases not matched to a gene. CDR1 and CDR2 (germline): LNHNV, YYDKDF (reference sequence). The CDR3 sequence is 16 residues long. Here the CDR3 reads CATSRGGLAAGGEQYF. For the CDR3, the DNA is TGTGCCACCAGCAGAGGGGGACTAGCGGCGGGAGGCGAGCAGTACTTC.

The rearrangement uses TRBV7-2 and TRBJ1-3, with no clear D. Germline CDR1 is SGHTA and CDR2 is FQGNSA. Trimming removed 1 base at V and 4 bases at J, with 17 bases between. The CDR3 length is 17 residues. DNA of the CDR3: TGTGCCAGCAGCTTAGAGGCTTATGGAGGGCTGGGAAACACCATATATTTT. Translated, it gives CASSLEAYGGLGNTIYF.

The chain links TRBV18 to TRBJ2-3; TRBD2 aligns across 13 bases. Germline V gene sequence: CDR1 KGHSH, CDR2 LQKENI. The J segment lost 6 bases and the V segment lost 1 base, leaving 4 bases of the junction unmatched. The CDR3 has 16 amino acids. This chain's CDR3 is CASSPRTSGSGDTQYF. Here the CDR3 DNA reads TGTGCCAGCTCACCACGGACTAGCGGGAGTGGTGATACGCAGTATTTT.